This T cell receptor (beta chain) was captured by sequencing in a study of blood T cell repertoires in COVID-19. CDR3 length: 15 residues. The germline CDR1 and CDR2 sequences are SGDLS and YYNGEE. V lost 4 bases to trimming and J lost 3 bases, with 14 bases between them. This clone has only one observation. Per the original methods: Nucleated cell counts were estimated from reference gene primer amplification. The data were produced by immunoSEQ multiplex PCR, yet TCRdb's version contains in-frame clones alone and is incomplete. V and J calls and clone size are copied from that table; D and trimming were computed from the DNA. The sample records roughly 200,000 clones, around 88% being singletons.

The source is a man aged 35 to 55 with acute COVID-19. Sequenced input: PBMCs or T cells enriched from blood (not recorded which). The genes are TRBV9 and TRBJ1-3; tentative D call: TRBD1 (5 bases). DNA for the CDR3: TGTGCCAGCAGCCCTATGGGGGGGGGTGGAAACACCATATATTTT. This codes for CASSPMGGGGNTIYF.